Sequencing of this TCR beta chain was carried out in a study of beta chain features in type 1 diabetes. Overall study findings and caveats: A moderate, significant TCRB CDR3 shortening appeared in type 1 diabetes across four CD4+ subsets.

Sorted populations all exceeded 95% purity. Reverse transcribing all isolated RNA meant expressed TCRB transcripts were sequenced. Measured with immunoSEQ multiplex PCR; TCRdb has only the in-frame clones, and not every one. This sample has 900,000 or so clones, with 17% found just once. The CDR3 is made up of 14 amino acids. Per germline, CDR1 SGHTA and CDR2 FQGNSA. The V and J ends lost 7 bases and 0 bases respectively, with 12 bases between them. In this sample, this clone turned up a few times. The target antigen is unknown. The rearrangement uses TRBV7-2 and TRBJ2-5; D is possibly TRBD2 (5 bases). The TCR originated in a woman between 18 and 29 years old in good health. The sample taken for sequencing was naive CD4+ T cells from blood. Written as DNA, the CDR3 is TGTGCCAGCAAGCGGCCAGCATACCAAGAGACCCAGTACTTC. Translated, it gives CASKRPAYQETQYF.